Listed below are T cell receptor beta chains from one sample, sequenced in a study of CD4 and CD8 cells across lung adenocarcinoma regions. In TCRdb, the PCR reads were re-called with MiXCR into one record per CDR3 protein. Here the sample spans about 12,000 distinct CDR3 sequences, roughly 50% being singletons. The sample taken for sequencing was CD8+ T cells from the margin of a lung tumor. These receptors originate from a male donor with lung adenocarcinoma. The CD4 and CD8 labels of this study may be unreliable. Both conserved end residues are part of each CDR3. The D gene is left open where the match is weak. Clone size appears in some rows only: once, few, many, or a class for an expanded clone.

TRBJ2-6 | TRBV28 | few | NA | TGTGCCAGCAGTCCCCCGGGGGCCTCTGGGGCCAACGTCCTGACTTTC | CASSPPGASGANVLTF
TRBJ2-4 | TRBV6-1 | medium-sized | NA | TGTGCCAGCAGTGAAGCTCGAGCAGTAGCCAAAAACATTCAGTACTTC | CASSEARAVAKNIQYF
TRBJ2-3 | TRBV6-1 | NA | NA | TGTGTCAGCAGCGTCCAGGCTGGGGGCGTCAATGAGCAGTATTTT | CVSSVQAGGVNEQYF
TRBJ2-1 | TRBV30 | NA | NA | TGTGCCTGGAGTGTATCTAATGAGCAGTTCTTC | CAWSVSNEQFF
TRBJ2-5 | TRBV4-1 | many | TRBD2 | TGCGCCAGCAGCCGAAGCGGGAGTTACAATGAGCAGTACTTC | CASSRSGSYNEQYF
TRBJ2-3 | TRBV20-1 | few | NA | TGCAGTGCGTCCCGTCTAGATACGCAGTATTTT | CSASRLDTQYF
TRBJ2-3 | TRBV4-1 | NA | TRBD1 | TGCGCCAGCAGCCCAACGTGGGACAGGCCCACAGATACGCAGTATTTT | CASSPTWDRPTDTQYF
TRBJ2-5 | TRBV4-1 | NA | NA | TGCGCCAGCAGCCAAGATAGTGGTCTATTTCGTTCGTACTTC | CASSQDSGLFRSYF
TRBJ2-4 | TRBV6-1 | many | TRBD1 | TGTGCCAGCAGCCGGGACAGCCCTAAAAACATTCAGTACTTC | CASSRDSPKNIQYF
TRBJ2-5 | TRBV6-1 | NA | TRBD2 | TGTGCCAGCAACAAAGAGGTAGCGGGGATTAATGAGCAGTACTTC | CASNKEVAGINEQYF
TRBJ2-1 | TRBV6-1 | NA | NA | TGTGCCAGCAGTGTCACCCCGGGCGCGACAGATACTCAGTTCTTC | CASSVTPGATDTQFF
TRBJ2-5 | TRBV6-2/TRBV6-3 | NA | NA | TGTGCCAGCAGTTACCCCTCACTAGCAACAGAGACCCAGTACTTT | CASSYPSLATETQYF
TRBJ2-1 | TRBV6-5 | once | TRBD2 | TGTGCCAGCAGTACTACCAGCGGGAGGGCCTTATATGAGCAGTTCTTC | CASSTTSGRALYEQFF
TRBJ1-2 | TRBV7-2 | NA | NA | TGTGCCAGCAAGGGGTTTGGAGGCTACACCTTC | CASKGFGGYTF
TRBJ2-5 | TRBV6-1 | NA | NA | TGTGCCAGGGGTAAGGGGGGCAGTGGCCAAGAGACCCAGTACTTC | CARGKGGSGQETQYF
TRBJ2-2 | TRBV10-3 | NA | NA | TGTGCCCTGGGCTACCCGGATGGGAGCACCGGGACGCAGTTTTTT | CALGYPDGSTGTQFF
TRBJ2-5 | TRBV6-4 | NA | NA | TGTGCCAGTGCGGGGCGCGGGGGCGGTGACCAAGATACGCAGTACTTC | CASAGRGGGDQDTQYF
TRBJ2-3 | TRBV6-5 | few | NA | TGTGCCAGCAGTTACTCCCTTAGCGGGACAGGCACAGATACGCAGTATTTT | CASSYSLSGTGTDTQYF
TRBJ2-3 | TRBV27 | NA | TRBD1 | TGTGCCAGCGGTGGACGAGGGGGCGGAGGCACAGATACCCAGTATTTT | CASGGRGGGGTDTQYF
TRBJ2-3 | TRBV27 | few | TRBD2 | TGTGCCAGCACTTTCACCGGGACTAGCTCCAGAGAGACGCAGTATTTT | CASTFTGTSSRETQYF
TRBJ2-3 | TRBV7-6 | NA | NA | TGTGCCAGCAGCTTAGCGCTAGCGAACACAGATACGCAGTATTTT | CASSLALANTDTQYF
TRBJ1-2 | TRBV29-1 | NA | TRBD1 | TGCAGCGTTGAAGTCGGGACAGGGGGCTCGGATGGCTACACCTTC | CSVEVGTGGSDGYTF
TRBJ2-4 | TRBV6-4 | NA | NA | TGTGCCAACAGTCGGGCCAAAAACATTCAGTACTTC | CANSRAKNIQYF
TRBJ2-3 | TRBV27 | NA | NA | TGTGCGAGCAGTCCGAGCCGGGTCGCAGATACCCAGTACTTT | CASSPSRVADTQYF
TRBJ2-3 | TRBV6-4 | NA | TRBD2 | TGTGCCGGCAGCGACGGACTAGCGGGAGAGACGCAGTATTTT | CAGSDGLAGETQYF
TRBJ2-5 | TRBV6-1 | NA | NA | TGTGCCAGGGGGAGGGGGGGCGGAGACCAAGAGACCCAGTACTTC | CARGRGGGDQETQYF
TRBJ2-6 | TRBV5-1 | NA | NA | TGCGCCAGCAGCTTTGTCAGGGGGGTGATCTCTGGGGCCAACGTCCTGACTTTC | CASSFVRGVISGANVLTF
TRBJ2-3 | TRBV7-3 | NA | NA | TGTGCCAGCAGCTTATCAGATACGCAGTATTTT | CASSLSDTQYF
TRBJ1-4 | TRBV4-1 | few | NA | TGCGCCAGCAGCCAAGAAGGAGTAGGGGTTAATGAAAAACTGTTTTTT | CASSQEGVGVNEKLFF
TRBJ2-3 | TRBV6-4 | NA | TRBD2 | TGTGCCAGCAGTGAGGGGAGGGGTGGCACAGATACGCAGTACTTT | CASSEGRGGTDTQYF
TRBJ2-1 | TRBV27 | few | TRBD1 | TGTGCCAGCAGTTACCGACAGGGCCCCTCCTACAATGAGCAGTTCTTC | CASSYRQGPSYNEQFF
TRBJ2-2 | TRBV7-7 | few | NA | TGTGCCAGCAGCTTAGCTAGCGGAGCGAACACCGGGGAGCTGTTTTTT | CASSLASGANTGELFF
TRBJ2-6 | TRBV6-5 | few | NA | TGTGCCAGCAGTTACGACCATACCCGACAGTTCCTCTCTGGGGCCAACGTCCTGACTTTC | CASSYDHTRQFLSGANVLTF
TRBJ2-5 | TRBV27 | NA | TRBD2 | TGTGCCAGCAGGGGGAGTGGGGGGGAGGCCCAGAATTTC | CASRGSGGEAQNF
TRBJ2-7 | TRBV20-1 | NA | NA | TGCAGTGCTAGAGGCGGGTATTGGTCCTACGAGCAGTACTTC | CSARGGYWSYEQYF
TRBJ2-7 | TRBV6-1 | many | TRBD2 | TGTGCCAGCAGTGGGGCGGGAGAAAGGCTCGAGCAGTACTTC | CASSGAGERLEQYF
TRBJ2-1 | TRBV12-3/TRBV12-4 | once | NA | TGTGCCAGCAACCTCTCCCCCTACAATGAGCAGTTCTTC | CASNLSPYNEQFF
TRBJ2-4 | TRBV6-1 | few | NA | TGTGCCAGCAGTGAAGGGACAGCCCTAGCCATTCAGTACTTC | CASSEGTALAIQYF
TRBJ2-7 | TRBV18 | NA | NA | TGTGCCAGCTCACCAGGTTGGGACTTACTAGCCTACGAGCAGTACTTC | CASSPGWDLLAYEQYF
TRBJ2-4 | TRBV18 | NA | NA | TGTGCCAGCTCACCAATGGGACCTCAGAACGGAAACATTCAGTACTTC | CASSPMGPQNGNIQYF
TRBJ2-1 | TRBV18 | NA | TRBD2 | TGTGCCAGCTCTCCTCTCGAGGGGCGGACTAGCGACGGCTCCTACAATGAGCAGTTCTTC | CASSPLEGRTSDGSYNEQFF
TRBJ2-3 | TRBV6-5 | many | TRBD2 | TGTGCCAGCAGTTACCCAACTAGCGGGAGCACAGATACGCAGTATTTT | CASSYPTSGSTDTQYF
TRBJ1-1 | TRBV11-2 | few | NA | TGTGCCAGCAGCTTACAAGCAGGGAACACTGAAGCTTTCTTT | CASSLQAGNTEAFF
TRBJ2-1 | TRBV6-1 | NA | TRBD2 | TGTGCCAGTGGACTAGCGGGAGGGCGGACGTACAATGAGCAGTTCTTC | CASGLAGGRTYNEQFF
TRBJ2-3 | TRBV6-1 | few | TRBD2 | TGTGCCAGCAGTGAAGGCATAGCGGGTGTAGCAGATACGCAGTATTTT | CASSEGIAGVADTQYF
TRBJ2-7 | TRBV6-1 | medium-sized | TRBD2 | TGTGCCAGCACCCTAAGGACTAGCGGGAGTGGGGAGCAGTACTTC | CASTLRTSGSGEQYF
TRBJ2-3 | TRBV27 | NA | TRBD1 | TGTGCCGGGGGTCTAGGGGGCCGCGCGCCAGATACGCAGTATTTC | CAGGLGGRAPDTQYF
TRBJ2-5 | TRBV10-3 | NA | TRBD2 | TGTGCCGGGGGGAGCGGGGGCCGAGACAAAGAGACCCAGTACTTC | CAGGSGGRDKETQYF